The present T cell receptor (beta chain) was sequenced within a study of neoadjuvant anti-PD-1 for oral cavity cancer. Study context: Before surgery, most patients got three to four biweekly 3 mg/kg nivolumab doses. Around day 43, patients without progression received a fourth nivolumab dose before surgery. Study-wide results and limits: With three patients per group, TCR findings need larger cohorts.

This CDR3 has 15 residues. The germline V gene has CDR1 PRHDT and CDR2 FYEKMQ (reference sequence). The V end was cut by 5 bases, the J end by 4 bases, with 14 bases between. Analysis of PBMCs was direct, with no culture step. Note on this clone: The antigen is not known.

Only in-frame clones appear in the TCRdb table, and some are missing; sequencing was by immunoSEQ multiplex PCR. This sample has fewer than 90,000 clones, with roughly four fifths found just once. The V gene is TRBV13, the J gene TRBJ2-2; TRBD1 might be the D (6 bases). The source was PBMCs, collected before nivolumab (anti-PD-1) treatment. The clonotype comes from a person aged 35-80 years with oral cavity squamous cell carcinoma. CDR3 protein: CASSPIRGSTGELFF. The CDR3 bases are TGTGCCAGCAGCCCTATTAGGGGGAGCACCGGGGAGCTGTTTTTT.